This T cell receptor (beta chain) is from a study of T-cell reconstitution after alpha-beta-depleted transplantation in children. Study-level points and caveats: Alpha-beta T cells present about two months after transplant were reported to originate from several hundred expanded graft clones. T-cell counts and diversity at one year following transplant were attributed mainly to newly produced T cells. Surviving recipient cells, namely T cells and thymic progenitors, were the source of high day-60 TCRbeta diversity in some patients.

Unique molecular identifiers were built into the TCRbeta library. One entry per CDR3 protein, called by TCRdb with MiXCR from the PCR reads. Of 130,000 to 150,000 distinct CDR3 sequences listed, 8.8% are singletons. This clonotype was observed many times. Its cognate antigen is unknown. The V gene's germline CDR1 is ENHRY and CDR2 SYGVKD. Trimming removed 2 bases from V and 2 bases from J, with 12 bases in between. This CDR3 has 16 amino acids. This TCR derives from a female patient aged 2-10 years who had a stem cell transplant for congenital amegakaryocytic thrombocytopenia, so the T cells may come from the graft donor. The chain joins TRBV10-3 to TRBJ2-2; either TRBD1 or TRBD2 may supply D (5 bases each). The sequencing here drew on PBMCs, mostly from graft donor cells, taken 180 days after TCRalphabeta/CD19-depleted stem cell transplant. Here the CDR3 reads CAISELGTDNTGELFF. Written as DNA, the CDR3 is TGTGCCATCAGTGAGCTCGGGACGGACAACACCGGGGAGCTGTTTTTT.